Each of the 24 T cell receptor beta chains below was sequenced from the same sample in a study of cytomegalovirus exposure and HLA in healthy donors. PCR used 60 Vbeta primers and 13 Jbeta primers. The data were produced by immunoSEQ multiplex PCR, yet TCRdb's version contains in-frame clones alone and is incomplete. Seen here are approximately 160,000 clones, roughly three quarters observed once, and the top ten hold about 4.5%. The sample comprised PBMCs. These receptor sequences come from a man aged 18 to 35 in good health and CMV-seropositive.

The rearrangement uses TRBV6-5 and TRBJ1-1; tentatively, D is TRBD1 (6 bases). V lost 4 bases, J lost 4 bases, and 16 bases lay in between. Germline values: CDR1 MNHEY, CDR2 SVGAGI. The CDR3 totals 15 residues. CDR3 bases: TGTGCCAGCAGTTTGGCCGGGGGGCCGAGCACTGAAGCTTTCTTT. Amino acid sequence: CASSLAGGPSTEAFF.

This clone has a handful of counts. This chain joins TRBV11-3 and TRBJ2-7, with TRBD2 matching 9 bases. CDR1 and CDR2 from the germline V gene are SGHNT and YENEEA. The V gene end was trimmed by 5 bases and the J gene end by 6 bases; junction bases not matched to a gene: 8. The CDR3 is made up of 14 amino acids. CDR3 DNA: TGTGCCAGCAGCCTAGCGGGGAGAAGGTGCGAGCAGTACGTC. This sequence encodes CASSLAGRRCEQYV.

This clone has a single count. The chain recombines TRBV4-1 with TRBJ2-1; 13 bases line up with TRBD2. Germline V gives CDR1 MGHRA, CDR2 YSYEKL. The V gene end was trimmed by 1 base and the J gene end by 9 bases; junction bases not matched to a gene: 3. CDR3 size: 15 residues. As DNA, the CDR3 is TGCGCCAGCAGCCAAGGGACTAGCGGGAGTGGTGAGCAGTTCTTC. It translates to CASSQGTSGSGEQFF.

The chain combines TRBV7-2 with TRBJ1-2; tentatively, D is TRBD1 (5 bases). From germline, CDR1 is SGHTA and CDR2 FQGNSA. V was shortened by 5 bases and J by 6 bases, with 16 bases between the two germline ends. The CDR3 spans 14 residues. The CDR3 nucleotides read TGTGCCAGCAGCCCCCTAGGGGAGGCTGATGGCTACACCTTC. Amino acid sequence: CASSPLGEADGYTF.

This chain links TRBV5-1 with TRBJ1-3; 9 positions match TRBD1. V gave up 4 bases and J gave up 3 bases; unmatched junction bases: 11. The germline V gene encodes CDR1 SGHRS and CDR2 YFSETQ. The CDR3 contains 17 residues. CDR3 in amino acids: CASSRLTGGSSGNTIYF. CDR3 nucleotides: TGCGCCAGCAGCCGACTTACAGGGGGCTCAAGTGGAAACACCATATATTTT.

V usage is TRBV20-1 and J usage is TRBJ2-1, with D tentatively TRBD2 (6 bases). Germline V gene lookup returns CDR1 DFQATT and CDR2 SNEGSKA (reference sequence). The CDR3 loop spans 9 amino acids. The CDR3: CLPGGGQFF. Here the CDR3 DNA reads TGCCTCCCCGGGGGTGGGCAGTTCTTC.

V and J are TRBV5-1 and TRBJ2-3; 9 bases match TRBD2. Germline V gene data show CDR1 as SGHRS and CDR2 as YFSETQ. V trimming: 0 bases; J trimming: 5 bases; junction bases outside the gene matches: 7. The CDR3 length is 16 residues. CDR3 loop: CASSLGVAGEGDTQYF. The CDR3 DNA reads as TGCGCCAGCAGCTTGGGGGTAGCGGGAGAAGGAGATACGCAGTATTTT.

Remarks on this clone: Other nucleotide sequences in the sample specify the same CDR3. The gene calls are TRBV10-2 and TRBJ1-1; a weak D match, TRBD1 (5 bases). CDR3 length equals 15 residues. The V and J ends lost 0 bases and 2 bases respectively, with 10 bases between them. The germline gives CDR1 WSHSY, CDR2 SAAADI. The CDR3 loop reads CASSESGGGNTEAFF. The CDR3 bases are TGCGCCAGCAGTGAGTCTGGGGGGGGTAACACTGAAGCTTTCTTT.

In DNA, the CDR3 is TGTGCCTGGAGCTTGACAGGGTCTGGAAACACCATATATTTT. As protein: CAWSLTGSGNTIYF. This chain connects TRBV30 to TRBJ1-3, with 7 bases that match TRBD1. This CDR3 region has 14 residues. J gave up 1 base and V 3 bases, and 3 bases lay outside the gene matches. Germline V gene sequence: CDR1 GTSNPN, CDR2 SVGIG (reference sequence).

This clone was counted only a few times. The rearrangement joins TRBV9 to TRBJ1-1; 8 bases agree with TRBD1. CDR3 size: 13 residues. Germline CDR1 and CDR2: SGDLS and YYNGEE. Losses at the gene ends were 3 bases for V and 4 bases for J; bases not matched to a gene: 2. CDR3 bases: TGTGCCAGCAGCGATACAGGGGGCACTGAAGCTTTCTTT. This gives the protein CASSDTGGTEAFF.

V is TRBV2 and J is TRBJ1-1; perhaps TRBD1 as D (5 bases). With 1 base removed from V and 5 bases from J, the gap between germline ends came to 14 bases. Germline CDR1 SNHLY, CDR2 FYNNEI. The CDR3 loop spans 15 amino acids. This CDR3 reads CASSEDTGRGTEAFF. CDR3 bases: TGTGCCAGCAGTGAAGATACAGGCCGGGGGACTGAAGCTTTCTTT.

The chain carries TRBV5-1 and TRBJ2-1; D call uncertain. There are 12 residues in the CDR3. The germline V and J ends were trimmed by 1 base and 6 bases, with 5 bases remaining between them. Germline-derived CDR1 and CDR2 are SGHRS and YFSETQ. The DNA for the CDR3 is TGCGCCAGCAGCTTGAAGCCCAATGAGCAGTTCTTC. Translating it yields CASSLKPNEQFF.

Judged by abundance, this clone is medium-sized. The V call is TRBV19, the J call TRBJ2-4, with TRBD2 as a possible D gene (6 bases). CDR3 length: 16 amino acids. The V gene's germline CDR1 is LNHDA and CDR2 SQIVND (reference sequence). Trimming shortened V by 7 bases and J by 4 bases, and 20 bases separated the two germline ends. In DNA form, the CDR3 reads TGTGCCAGTACCCCGCGGGACTGGGTTTCGAAAAACATTCAGTACTTC. The encoded protein is CASTPRDWVSKNIQYF.

This clone was found once. The CDR3 spells CASSYSRDSPYF. In DNA, the CDR3 is TGTGCCAGTAGCTACAGCCGGGACTCACCGTATTTT. The chain joins TRBV19 to TRBJ2-3; TRBD2 is a possible D gene (6 bases). Trimming shortened V by 6 bases and J by 14 bases, and 18 bases separated the two germline ends. Germline CDR1 reads LNHDA; CDR2 reads SQIVND (reference sequence). CDR3 length: 12 amino acids.

This chain uses TRBV11-2 with TRBJ1-3; possible D gene TRBD1, 5 bases. Trimming cost V 5 bases and J 1 base, with 15 bases left between them. The germline V gene encodes CDR1 SGHAT and CDR2 FQNNGV. The CDR3 spans 16 residues. The CDR3 region is CASSRMGGSSGNTIYF. The DNA of the CDR3 is TGTGCCAGCAGCCGCATGGGGGGGTCATCTGGAAACACCATATATTTT.

The chain is built from TRBV9 and TRBJ1-5; maybe TRBD1 (6 bases). In germline, CDR1 is SGDLS, CDR2 YYNGEE. The CDR3 totals 17 residues. Trimming took 4 bases from V and 5 from J, leaving 22 bases between them. As DNA, the CDR3 is TGTGCCAGCAGCCCTGGCCGGGACACCTCAAGGGATCAGCCCCAGCATTTT. This translates into CASSPGRDTSRDQPQHF.

The rearrangement links TRBV18 to TRBJ1-1; unclear D gene. V lost 6 bases to trimming and J lost 2 bases, with 13 bases between them. This CDR3 has 14 residues. The germline V gene has CDR1 KGHSH and CDR2 LQKENI. The CDR3, as DNA: TGTGCCAGCTCGCCCGTTACAGAAAACACTGAAGCTTTCTTT. Amino acid sequence: CASSPVTENTEAFF. The full variable domain, in which reference TRBV18 and TRBJ1-1 provide the parts outside the CDR3, is NAGVMQNPRHLVRRRGQEARLRCSPMKGHSHVYWYRQLPEEGLKFMVYLQKENIIDESGMPKERFSAEFPKEGPSILRIQQVVRGDSAAYFCASSPVTENTEAFFGQGTRLTVV.

The chain links TRBV20-1 to TRBJ2-5; D unclear. Germline V gene sequence: CDR1 DFQATT, CDR2 SNEGSKA (reference sequence). This CDR3 has 11 residues. V was shortened by 3 bases and J by 12 bases, with 14 bases between the two germline ends. The CDR3 region is CSASDGSPKYF. The CDR3 DNA sequence: TGCAGTGCTAGCGACGGGTCTCCTAAGTACTTC.

J is TRBJ2-5 and V is TRBV5-1; 9 positions agree with TRBD1. The CDR3 covers 20 residues. V lost 0 bases and J lost 4; bases outside the gene matches: 19. Germline V gene lookup returns CDR1 SGHRS and CDR2 YFSETQ. The CDR3 region is CASSLALWGQYGTGRETQYF. The CDR3 DNA follows: TGCGCCAGCAGCTTGGCGTTATGGGGCCAGTACGGGACAGGGAGAGAGACCCAGTACTTC.

In DNA, the CDR3 is TGTGCCATCAGTGAAGGAGGCGAAAAACTGTTTTTT. It codes for CAISEGGEKLFF. The chain couples TRBV10-3 to TRBJ1-4; D is unresolved. Trimming took 3 bases from V and 8 from J, leaving 7 bases between them. The germline CDR1 and CDR2 sequences are ENHRY and SYGVKD. CDR3 size: 12 residues.

This clone was found once. The chain carries TRBV12-5 and TRBJ1-5; D gene uncertain. Germline lookup yields CDR1 LGHNT and CDR2 FRNRAP. Trimming pared 1 base from V and 4 bases from J, leaving 8 bases between. The CDR3 loop spans 14 amino acids. The CDR3 DNA is TGTGCTAGTGGTTTGGGATCCGGGAATCAGCCCCAGCATTTT. This codes for CASGLGSGNQPQHF.

The chain has TRBV11-2 and TRBJ1-4; 9 bases are a match to TRBD1. This CDR3 region has 14 residues. Germline loops: CDR1 SGHAT, CDR2 FQNNGV. V lost 5 bases and J lost 4; bases outside the gene matches: 2. CDR3 amino acids: CASSLTGGNEKLFF. The CDR3 coding sequence is TGTGCCAGCAGCCTGACAGGGGGTAATGAAAAACTGTTTTTT. The whole variable domain, remainder taken from reference TRBV11-2 and TRBJ1-4, is EAGVAQSPRYKIIEKRQSVAFWCNPISGHATLYWYQQILGQGPKLLIQFQNNGVVDDSQLPKDRFSAERLKGVDSTLKIQPAKLEDSAVYLCASSLTGGNEKLFFGSGTQLSVL.

In regard to this clone: Other DNA sequences in this sample translate to the same CDR3. The V gene is TRBV7-2, the J gene TRBJ1-1; D call uncertain. The V gene lost 3 bases and the J gene lost 1 base, with 9 bases spanning the gap. The V gene's germline CDR1 is SGHTA and CDR2 FQGNSA. The CDR3 spans 14 residues. CDR3 sequence (DNA): TGTGCCAGCAGCTTTAAGTACTCGAACACTGAAGCTTTCTTT. Translated, it gives CASSFKYSNTEAFF.

The chain joins TRBV5-1 to TRBJ1-4; 7 nucleotides agree with TRBD1. CDR1 and CDR2 from the germline V gene are SGHRS and YFSETQ. Trimming at V came to 4 bases and at J to 8 bases, leaving 8 bases not matched to a gene. This CDR3 is 14 amino acids long. Here the CDR3 DNA reads TGCGCCAGCAGCCAACAGGGGAGGAGCGAAAAACTGTTTTTT. Its translation is CASSQQGRSEKLFF.